The 10 T cell receptor beta chains reported below all come from one sample, sequenced in a study of patients and donors after allogeneic stem cell transplantation. MiXCR, applied by TCRdb to the RT-PCR reads, yields one record per CDR3 protein. Among fewer than 500,000 distinct CDR3 sequences listed, roughly 17% were seen once. The source material was blood, either unsorted or a sorted T cell fraction (not recorded which). The receptor source for this set is a human donor who was either an allogeneic HSCT recipient or a stem cell or donor lymphocyte infusion donor (not recorded which). It is not recorded whose cells these are; they may come from a transplant donor.

This chain joins TRBV29-1 and TRBJ1-2; a weak D match, TRBD1 (6 bases). CDR1 is SQVTM and CDR2 is ANQGSEA in the germline V gene. Trimming removed 2 bases at V and 4 bases at J, with 8 bases between. The CDR3 runs to 12 residues. CDR3 region: CSVENRAYGYTF. The CDR3 DNA reads as TGCAGCGTTGAAAACAGGGCCTATGGCTACACCTTC.

In this sample, this clonotype turned up a few times. The chain has TRBV5-6 and TRBJ2-7; TRBD1 might be the D (6 bases). The ends were cut back, 3 bases at V and 1 base at J, with 11 bases in the middle. This CDR3 contains 14 residues. Germline CDR1 and CDR2: SGHDT and YYEEEE. Written as DNA, the CDR3 is TGTGCCAGCAGCTACCGGGACACATCCTACGAGCAGTACTTC. Residues: CASSYRDTSYEQYF.

This clonotype was found a few times. The CDR3 nucleotides read TGTGCCAGCAGCTTATTGCTGGGCAGGAATTCACCCCTCCACTTT. Its translation is CASSLLLGRNSPLHF. The chain employs TRBV7-3 and TRBJ1-6; D not resolved. The CDR3 consists of 15 residues. The V gene's germline CDR1 is SGHTA and CDR2 FQGTGA. Deletions cut 2 bases from V and 7 bases from J, with 12 bases between.

This clonotype was counted between two and nine times. The rearrangement uses TRBV11-3 and TRBJ2-3; no definite D call. V dropped 2 bases and J dropped 4 bases, with 19 bases sitting between them. Germline-derived CDR1 and CDR2 are SGHNT and YENEEA. The CDR3 spans 17 residues. The CDR3 DNA reads as TGTGCCAGCAGCTTACTGGACCGTCCCTCCGCCCCAGATACGCAGTATTTT. Translating it yields CASSLLDRPSAPDTQYF. Drawing the rest from reference TRBV11-3 and TRBJ2-3, the complete variable domain is EAGVVQSPRYKIIEKKQPVAFWCNPISGHNTLYWYLQNLGQGPELLIRYENEEAVDDSQLPKDRFSAERLKGVDSTLKIQPAELGDSAVYLCASSLLDRPSAPDTQYFGPGTRLTVL.

This clonotype was counted between two and nine times. J is TRBJ1-1 and V is TRBV3-1, with D unclear. Trimming shortened V by 10 bases and J by 4 bases, and 16 bases separated the two germline ends. The CDR3 totals 13 residues. Germline V gives CDR1 LGHDT, CDR2 YNNKEL (reference sequence). Here the CDR3 reads CAIPEGTSTEAFF. CDR3 in DNA: TGTGCCATACCAGAGGGAACGAGCACTGAAGCTTTCTTT.

The rearrangement links TRBV2 to TRBJ2-7; possibly TRBD2 for D (5 bases). V was cut by 0 bases and J by 6 bases, with 9 bases left in between. The germline V gene has CDR1 SNHLY and CDR2 FYNNEI. There are 13 residues in the CDR3. CDR3 nucleotides: TGTGCCAGCAGTGAAGCTGGTCGGGGCGAGCAGTACTTC. Protein: CASSEAGRGEQYF. Full variable domain (rest looked up from reference TRBV2 and TRBJ2-7): EPEVTQTPSHQVTQMGQEVILRCVPISNHLYFYWYRQILGQKVEFLVSFYNNEISEKSEIFDDQFSVERPDGSNFTLKIRSTKLEDSAMYFCASSEAGRGEQYFGPGTRLTVT.

This clonotype was detected a few times. The J gene is TRBJ1-2, the V gene TRBV13, with unresolved D. V lost 2 bases to trimming and J lost 2 bases, with 12 bases between them. Germline V gives CDR1 PRHDT, CDR2 FYEKMQ (reference sequence). The CDR3 extends over 15 amino acids. In DNA form, the CDR3 reads TGTGCCAGCAGCTTAAAACCAGTTATGAACTATGGCTACACCTTC. Translating gives CASSLKPVMNYGYTF.

Many counts were recorded for this clonotype. The chain combines TRBV29-1 with TRBJ1-2; D is possibly TRBD1 (5 bases). The CDR3 length is 12 residues. Germline V gives CDR1 SQVTM, CDR2 ANQGSEA. V gave up 6 bases and J gave up 8 bases, with 16 bases separating them. The CDR3 loop is CSVASGTSGYTF. Here the CDR3 DNA reads TGCAGCGTCGCCTCAGGGACGTCGGGCTACACCTTC.

In its sample, this clonotype was seen many times. V and J are TRBV18 and TRBJ1-1, with D possibly being TRBD1 (6 bases). CDR1 is KGHSH and CDR2 is LQKENI in the germline V gene. The V gene lost 1 base and the J gene lost 3 bases, with 12 bases spanning the gap. The CDR3 runs 15 residues. CDR3 DNA sequence: TGTGCCAGCTCACCACGGACAGACAGTTACACTGAAGCTTTCTTT. It encodes CASSPRTDSYTEAFF. The variable domain in full, completed from reference TRBV18 and TRBJ1-1, reads NAGVMQNPRHLVRRRGQEARLRCSPMKGHSHVYWYRQLPEEGLKFMVYLQKENIIDESGMPKERFSAEFPKEGPSILRIQQVVRGDSAAYFCASSPRTDSYTEAFFGQGTRLTVV.

The V gene is TRBV7-2, the J gene TRBJ2-7, with unresolved D. V dropped 5 bases and J dropped 0 bases, with 11 bases sitting between them. The germline CDR1 and CDR2 sequences are SGHTA and FQGNSA. The CDR3 spans 14 residues. The CDR3 loop reads CASSRWPSSYEQYF. The CDR3 nucleotides read TGTGCCAGCAGCCGTTGGCCTAGCTCCTACGAGCAGTACTTC.